The 19 T cell receptor beta chains reported below all come from one sample, sequenced in a study of tumor-infiltrating lymphocytes in primary liver carcinoma (dated by TCRdb to 2017 to 2019). Sequencing was performed on an Illumina HiSeq 2500. TCRbeta-specific cDNA was reverse-transcribed from 500 to 550 ng total RNA using a constant-region primer and ProtoScript II reverse transcriptase. The TCRbeta libraries were prepared through three rounds of nested multiplex PCR following a slightly modified ARM-PCR procedure. Each of the first two PCR rounds ran for around 11 cycles and used multiplex TRBV1-TRBV30 forward primers together with a Cbeta reverse primer. TCRdb cleaned the public reads at Q25 with fastp, built clones with MiXCR and kept in-frame beta chains. Merged by CDR3 protein, the rows form single entries marked with the most common genes and DNA. This sample has roughly 180,000 distinct CDR3 sequences in its table, and around 60% of those were observed once. Approximately 65% of the sample is in the top ten clones.

TRIzol reagent was used to extract blood RNA from unsorted whole blood, while the DNeasy Blood & Tissue kit provided the germline DNA. The specimen sequenced was peripheral blood. Receptors originate from a man aged 35 to 55 with primary liver carcinoma and hepatitis B virus infection.

A remark on this clonotype: Mismatch with germline at one junction end may stem from a read error. V gene TRBV29-1 combines with J gene TRBJ2-7; 7 nucleotides align to TRBD1. The CDR3 has 13 amino acids. Germline CDR1 and CDR2: SQVTM and ANQGSEA. The CDR3 spells CSAGQDSSYEHYF. As DNA, the CDR3 is TGCAGCGCTGGACAGGACAGCTCCTACGAGCATTACTTC.

The rearrangement links TRBV4-1 to TRBJ2-4, with D perhaps TRBD1 (6 bases). The V end was cut by 2 bases, the J end by 4 bases, with 15 bases between. This CDR3 contains 16 residues. The germline V gene encodes CDR1 MGHRA and CDR2 YSYEKL. The CDR3 DNA reads TGCGCCAGCAGCCAAACTGGACAGAGGATAAAAAACATTCAGTACTTC. Protein product: CASSQTGQRIKNIQYF.

As to this clonotype: The junction does not match germline at one end; this may be a read error. V and J are TRBV10-3 and TRBJ2-7; maybe TRBD2 (6 bases). This CDR3 comprises 12 residues. The germline V gene has CDR1 ENHRY and CDR2 SYGVKD. The CDR3 here is CVISLARDEQYF. CDR3 nucleotides: TGTGTCATCAGCCTAGCGCGAGACGAGCAGTACTTC.

There are a few counts of this clonotype. The CDR3 bases are TGCAGCGCCTTCCCTTCGGCGGGCGCTGAGCAGTTCTTC. It codes for CSAFPSAGAEQFF. The chain links TRBV29-1 to TRBJ2-1, with D possibly TRBD2 on 5 matching bases. Per the germline V gene, CDR1 is SQVTM and CDR2 is ANQGSEA. This CDR3 has 13 residues. Trimming stripped 7 bases from V and 9 bases from J, with 19 bases between.

Note on this clonotype: This CDR3 is missing its conserved last phenylalanine or tryptophan, likely due to a read error. The chain recombines TRBV11-1 with TRBJ1-6; no firm D call. Germline V gene lookup returns CDR1 SGHAT and CDR2 FQDESV (reference sequence). V was pared by 5 bases and J by 7 bases, with 12 bases between. The CDR3 contains 14 residues. CDR3 amino acids: CASSPGQSNSPLHL. CDR3 bases: TGTGCCAGCAGCCCCGGGCAGAGCAATTCACCCCTCCACCTT.

Note on this clonotype: The junction differs from germline at one of its ends, possibly a read error. V is TRBV11-3 and J is TRBJ2-1; D unresolved. Germline V gives CDR1 SGHNT, CDR2 YENEEA. The CDR3 loop spans 15 amino acids. CDR3 in amino acids: CAGSPSDSVHNEQFF. The CDR3 nucleotides read TGTGCCGGCAGCCCCTCAGACTCCGTTCACAATGAGCAGTTCTTC.

This clonotype was observed once. This may be a read error, as it is one base from a much larger clone. The chain has TRBV11-1 and TRBJ2-7; D possibly corresponds to TRBD1 (6 bases). The CDR3 totals 15 residues. From germline, CDR1 is SGHAT and CDR2 FQDESV (reference sequence). In nucleotides, the CDR3 is TGTACCAGCAGCTCCCGGGACACACTATCCTACGAGCAGTACTTC. Protein product: CTSSSRDTLSYEQYF.

J is TRBJ1-5 and V is TRBV7-2, with no clear D. Per germline, CDR1 SGHTA and CDR2 FQGNSA. V was shortened by 5 bases and J by 4 bases, with 12 bases between the two germline ends. The CDR3 runs 14 residues. The CDR3 reads CASSPFDRNQPQHF. In DNA, the CDR3 is TGTGCCAGCAGCCCATTCGATCGGAATCAGCCCCAGCATTTT.

This clonotype appeared once. A much larger clone differs by one base, so this may be a read error. The V and J genes are TRBV11-2 and TRBJ1-1, with D perhaps matching TRBD1 (6 bases). Germline V gene lookup returns CDR1 SGHAT and CDR2 FQNNGV. The length of the CDR3 is 14 residues. The CDR3 region has the DNA TGTGCCGGCAGTTTAACAGGGTCCAACACTGAAGCTTTCTTT. It is translated as CAGSLTGSNTEAFF.

A remark on this clonotype: A much larger clone differs from this one at a single base, so this may be a read error. This sequence joins TRBV6-5 and TRBJ2-5, with D possibly matching TRBD1 (5 bases). The V gene's germline CDR1 is MNHEY and CDR2 SVGAGI. The CDR3 covers 14 residues. CDR3 in amino acids: CASSYQRGQETLYF. The CDR3 DNA is TGTGCCAGCAGTTACCAAAGGGGCCAAGAGACCCTGTACTTC.

Notes on this clonotype: A clone one base away is much larger, so this may be a read error. The CDR3 DNA is TGTGCCAGCAGCGACCTGGACAGGGGTTACGAAAAACTGCTTTTT. Its protein is CASSDLDRGYEKLLF. The gene calls are TRBV11-2 and TRBJ1-4, with TRBD1 identical over 9 bases. Germline V gene lookup returns CDR1 SGHAT and CDR2 FQNNGV. The CDR3 loop spans 15 amino acids.

Details on this clonotype: One end of the junction varies from germline; a read error may be responsible. The chain recombines TRBV10-3 with TRBJ2-5; 11 nucleotides agree with TRBD2. Looked up from germline, CDR1 is ENHRY and CDR2 is SYGVKD. This CDR3 is 17 amino acids long. CDR3 nucleotides: TGTGCCATCAGCGGGACTAGCGGAGGGAAAAGTCTAGAGACCCGGTACTTC. Protein sequence: CAISGTSGGKSLETRYF.

The chain is built from TRBV30 and TRBJ2-7; 7 nucleotides match TRBD2. V shed 8 bases, J shed 0 bases, and the junction held 4 bases outside the gene matches. This CDR3 contains 12 residues. Germline-derived CDR1 and CDR2 are GTSNPN and SVGIG (reference sequence). The CDR3 sequence: CASGELSYEQYF. CDR3 nucleotides: TGTGCCAGCGGGGAACTCTCCTACGAGCAGTACTTC.

On this clonotype: A read error may produce the germline difference seen at one junction end. This rearrangement joins TRBV4-2 to TRBJ1-1, with 7 bases matching TRBD1. CDR1 and CDR2 from the germline V gene are LGHNA and YNFKEQ. The CDR3 spans 17 residues. DNA for the CDR3: TGTGCCATCAGCCAAAAACCGGGACAGAGGCTAAACACTGAAGCTTTCTTT. The encoded protein is CAISQKPGQRLNTEAFF.

This rearrangement joins TRBV5-4 to TRBJ2-7, with 9 bases matching TRBD2. The V and J ends lost 4 bases and 5 bases, in that order; junction bases with no gene match: 13. CDR3 length: 16 residues. Germline loops: CDR1 SGHNT, CDR2 YYREEE (reference sequence). Written as DNA, the CDR3 is TGTGCCAGCAGCCCGAGGATGGGACTAGCTATGGACGAGCAGTACTTC. Protein sequence: CASSPRMGLAMDEQYF.

The sample holds one count of this clonotype. The junction departs from germline at one end; a sequencing error may be responsible. This chain uses TRBV6-2 or TRBV6-3 with TRBJ1-2; no definite D call. CDR3 length: 18 residues. Germline-derived CDR1 and CDR2 are MNHEY and SVGEGT. CDR3 DNA: TGTGCCAACAGTCCCAGGAAGCCGTGGGCAGAAGCTAACTATGGCTACACCTTC. It specifies CANSPRKPWAEANYGYTF.

The chain joins TRBV12-3 or TRBV12-4 to TRBJ2-7, with TRBD2 matching over 11 bases. V shed 5 bases and J 3 bases; nucleotides not matched to a gene: 6. The length of the CDR3 is 15 residues. In DNA, the CDR3 is TGTGCCAGCAGTCCGGATAGCGGGAGGGTCTACGAGCAGTACTTC. Translation gives CASSPDSGRVYEQYF.

The chain employs TRBV6-1 and TRBJ2-7, with 8 bases that match TRBD2. J lost 4 bases, V lost 6 bases, and 5 bases had no gene match. Germline CDR1 is MNHNS and CDR2 is SASEGT. This CDR3 spans 13 amino acids. CDR3 sequence reads: CASRLAEEYEQYF. In DNA form, the CDR3 reads TGTGCCAGCAGACTAGCGGAGGAATACGAGCAGTACTTC.

This clonotype was seen a handful of times. The chain recombines TRBV6-1 with TRBJ2-3, with TRBD1 matching over 7 bases. The CDR3 loop spans 16 amino acids. The J segment lost 2 bases and the V segment lost 6 bases, leaving 11 bases of the junction unmatched. The germline V gene encodes CDR1 MNHNS and CDR2 SASEGT. The DNA for the CDR3 is TGTGCCAGCAGGACACGGGGACAGAGGTACACAGATACGCAGTATTTT. It encodes CASRTRGQRYTDTQYF.